The subject of this entry is one T cell receptor beta chain. The entry originates in a study of read filtering for tumor transcriptome and immune sequencing. On the study more broadly: After DNase treatment, RNA was made into whole-transcriptome libraries.

Trimming removed 3 bases from V and 8 bases from J, with 9 bases in between. Germline V lookup: CDR1 KGHSH, CDR2 LQKENI. The CDR3 contains 12 residues. Molecular barcoded adaptors covering alpha/delta and beta/gamma chains were used on around 370 ng RNA. TCRdb passed the reads through MiXCR, listing each CDR3 protein once. The sample shows tens of thousands of distinct CDR3 sequences, over 9.5% of them seen only once. The sample comprised a population of CD138-negative cells sorted from bone marrow. This sequence originates from a donor over 35 with multiple myeloma. The V call is TRBV18, the J call TRBJ2-3, with D tentatively TRBD2 (6 bases). CDR3 in DNA: TGTGCCAGCTCACCCTCGGAGGGTACGCAGTATTTT. Its translation: CASSPSEGTQYF.